These 14 T cell receptor beta chains came from one sample sequenced in a study of OX40 agonist ivuxolimab in advanced cancers. The assay was immunoSEQ multiplex PCR, and TCRdb's table has in-frame clones only and misses some. The sample consists of tens of thousands of clones, approximately 82% of them appearing once. Source: CD4+ or CD8+ T cells sorted from blood, taken in a trial of the OX40 agonist ivuxolimab. The receptors originated from an adult with an advanced solid tumor such as melanoma, head and neck, liver or kidney cancer.

This clone appeared a few times. The V gene is TRBV6-6, the J gene TRBJ2-1; unclear D gene. The V and J ends lost 2 bases and 3 bases respectively, with 5 bases between them. The CDR3 sequence is 13 residues long. Per germline, CDR1 MNHNY and CDR2 SVGAGI (reference sequence). The CDR3 nucleotides are TGTGCCAGCAGTTACAAGGGCTACAATGAGCAGTTCTTC. Amino acid sequence: CASSYKGYNEQFF.

The chain joins TRBV28 to TRBJ2-5; D is undetermined. Germline CDR1 reads MDHEN; CDR2 reads SYDVKM. The CDR3 consists of 14 residues. Trimming pared 1 base from V and 4 bases from J, leaving 10 bases between. The CDR3: CASSLSASGETQYF. DNA for the CDR3: TGTGCCAGCAGTTTATCTGCGAGTGGAGAGACCCAGTACTTC.

This sequence joins TRBV28 and TRBJ1-1; D is ambiguous. The V end was cut by 6 bases, the J end by 0 bases, with 8 bases between. Germline CDR1 reads MDHEN; CDR2 reads SYDVKM. This CDR3 is built from 13 residues. The CDR3 reads CASSQKVNTEAFF. The CDR3, as DNA: TGTGCCAGCAGCCAGAAGGTGAACACTGAAGCTTTCTTT.

The V and J genes are TRBV27 and TRBJ2-3; 8 bases are shared with TRBD2. Germline-derived CDR1 and CDR2 are MNHEY and SMNVEV (reference sequence). J lost 4 bases, V lost 4 bases, and 7 bases had no gene match. The CDR3 runs 15 residues. The CDR3 DNA reads as TGTGCCAGCAGTTCCGGGGGGGTAGCAGCAGATACGCAGTATTTT. Protein sequence: CASSSGGVAADTQYF.

The chain employs TRBV5-1 and TRBJ2-1, with 11 bases fitting TRBD2. The CDR3 has 17 residues. V shed 0 bases and J 4 bases; nucleotides not matched to a gene: 6. CDR1 and CDR2 (germline): SGHRS, YFSETQ. The CDR3: CASSLELAGVVYNEQFF. CDR3 sequence (DNA): TGCGCCAGCAGCTTGGAACTAGCGGGAGTAGTTTACAATGAGCAGTTCTTC. Filled out from reference TRBV5-1 and TRBJ2-1, the complete variable domain reads KAGVTQTPRYLIKTRGQQVTLSCSPISGHRSVSWYQQTPGQGLQFLFEYFSETQRNKGNFPGRFSGRQFSNSRSEMNVSTLELGDSALYLCASSLELAGVVYNEQFFGPGTRLTVL.

This sequence joins TRBV5-4 and TRBJ2-1, with 9 bases matching TRBD2. CDR3 length: 16 amino acids. Trimming cost V 3 bases and J 0 bases; bases outside gene matches: 4. Germline loops: CDR1 SGHNT, CDR2 YYREEE (reference sequence). The CDR3 DNA follows: TGTGCCAGCAGCTGGGGACTAGCTCGCTCCTACAATGAGCAGTTCTTC. Translating it yields CASSWGLARSYNEQFF. The variable domain in full, with the rest retrieved from reference TRBV5-4 and TRBJ2-1, is ETGVTQSPTHLIKTRGQQVTLRCSSQSGHNTVSWYQQALGQGPQFIFQYYREEENGRGNFPPRFSGLQFPNYSSELNVNALELDDSALYLCASSWGLARSYNEQFFGPGTRLTVL.

The chain links TRBV7-2 to TRBJ1-6, with a weak D call TRBD1 (5 bases). Germline V gene lookup returns CDR1 SGHTA and CDR2 FQGNSA. V was cut by 5 bases and J by 10 bases, with 18 bases left in between. The length of the CDR3 is 15 residues. CDR3 region: CASSPRVGTRSPLHF. The CDR3 DNA reads as TGTGCCAGCAGCCCGAGAGTGGGGACGAGATCACCCCTCCACTTT.

The chain links TRBV5-5 to TRBJ2-5; the D is unclear. Trimming stripped 0 bases from V and 1 base from J, with 1 base between. The CDR3 is 12 amino acids. Germline loops: CDR1 SGHKS, CDR2 YYEKEE (reference sequence). In DNA, the CDR3 is TGTGCCAGCAGCTTGGTCCAAGAGACCCAGTACTTC. Amino acid sequence: CASSLVQETQYF.

The CDR3 DNA sequence: TGCGCCAGCAGTCGATTTTCAGGGTTTGAGGCTGAAGCTTTCTTT. It codes for CASSRFSGFEAEAFF. The rearrangement links TRBV23-1 to TRBJ1-1, with a weak D call TRBD1 (5 bases). TRBV23-1 is sorted into the ORF group, with uncertain function. The length of the CDR3 is 15 residues. Trimming shortened V by 4 bases and J by 6 bases, and 18 bases separated the two germline ends.

This chain uses TRBV15 with TRBJ1-4, with 7 bases aligning to TRBD1. Germline loops: CDR1 LNHNV, CDR2 YYDKDF (reference sequence). With V trimmed by 0 bases and J by 8 bases, 9 bases remained unmatched. The CDR3 is 16 residues long. CDR3 sequence: CATSRDSGGIGEKLFF. The CDR3 bases are TGTGCCACCAGCAGAGATTCAGGGGGTATAGGGGAAAAACTGTTTTTT.

The chain is built from TRBV14 and TRBJ1-1, with TRBD1 matching over 7 bases. CDR3 length equals 23 residues. Germline-derived CDR1 and CDR2 are SGHDN and FVKESK. V lost 1 base to trimming and J lost 4 bases; unmatched junction nucleotides: 30. CDR3 amino acids: CASSQVRFLRTGKRPMGSTEAFF. CDR3 DNA: TGTGCCAGCAGCCAAGTAAGGTTTTTGAGGACAGGCAAAAGACCTATGGGCAGCACTGAAGCTTTCTTT.

Only a few counts were recorded for this clone. The chain couples TRBV5-4 to TRBJ2-7; D gene uncertain. CDR3 size: 13 residues. CDR1 is SGHNT, CDR2 YYREEE, per germline (reference sequence). V lost 1 base, J lost 2 bases, and 7 bases lay in between. Here the CDR3 reads CASSLSPAYEQYF. CDR3 in DNA: TGTGCCAGCAGCTTGTCTCCGGCCTACGAGCAGTACTTC.

The chain uses TRBV7-3 and TRBJ2-2; no clear D. The CDR3 extends over 14 amino acids. Germline V gene data show CDR1 as SGHTA and CDR2 as FQGTGA. Trimming cost V 5 bases and J 6 bases, with 13 bases left between them. For the CDR3, the DNA is TGTGCCAGCAGCCCCCAGGCCCGCGCCGGGGAGCTGTTTTTT. Translated, it gives CASSPQARAGELFF.

The rearrangement joins TRBV5-4 to TRBJ1-4, with 7 bases aligning to TRBD1. The CDR3 extends over 15 amino acids. Germline CDR1 reads SGHNT; CDR2 reads YYREEE (reference sequence). V lost 4 bases and J lost 0; bases outside the gene matches: 3. For the CDR3, the DNA is TGTGCCAGCAGCACTACAGGGGCAACTAATGAAAAACTGTTTTTT. It is translated as CASSTTGATNEKLFF.